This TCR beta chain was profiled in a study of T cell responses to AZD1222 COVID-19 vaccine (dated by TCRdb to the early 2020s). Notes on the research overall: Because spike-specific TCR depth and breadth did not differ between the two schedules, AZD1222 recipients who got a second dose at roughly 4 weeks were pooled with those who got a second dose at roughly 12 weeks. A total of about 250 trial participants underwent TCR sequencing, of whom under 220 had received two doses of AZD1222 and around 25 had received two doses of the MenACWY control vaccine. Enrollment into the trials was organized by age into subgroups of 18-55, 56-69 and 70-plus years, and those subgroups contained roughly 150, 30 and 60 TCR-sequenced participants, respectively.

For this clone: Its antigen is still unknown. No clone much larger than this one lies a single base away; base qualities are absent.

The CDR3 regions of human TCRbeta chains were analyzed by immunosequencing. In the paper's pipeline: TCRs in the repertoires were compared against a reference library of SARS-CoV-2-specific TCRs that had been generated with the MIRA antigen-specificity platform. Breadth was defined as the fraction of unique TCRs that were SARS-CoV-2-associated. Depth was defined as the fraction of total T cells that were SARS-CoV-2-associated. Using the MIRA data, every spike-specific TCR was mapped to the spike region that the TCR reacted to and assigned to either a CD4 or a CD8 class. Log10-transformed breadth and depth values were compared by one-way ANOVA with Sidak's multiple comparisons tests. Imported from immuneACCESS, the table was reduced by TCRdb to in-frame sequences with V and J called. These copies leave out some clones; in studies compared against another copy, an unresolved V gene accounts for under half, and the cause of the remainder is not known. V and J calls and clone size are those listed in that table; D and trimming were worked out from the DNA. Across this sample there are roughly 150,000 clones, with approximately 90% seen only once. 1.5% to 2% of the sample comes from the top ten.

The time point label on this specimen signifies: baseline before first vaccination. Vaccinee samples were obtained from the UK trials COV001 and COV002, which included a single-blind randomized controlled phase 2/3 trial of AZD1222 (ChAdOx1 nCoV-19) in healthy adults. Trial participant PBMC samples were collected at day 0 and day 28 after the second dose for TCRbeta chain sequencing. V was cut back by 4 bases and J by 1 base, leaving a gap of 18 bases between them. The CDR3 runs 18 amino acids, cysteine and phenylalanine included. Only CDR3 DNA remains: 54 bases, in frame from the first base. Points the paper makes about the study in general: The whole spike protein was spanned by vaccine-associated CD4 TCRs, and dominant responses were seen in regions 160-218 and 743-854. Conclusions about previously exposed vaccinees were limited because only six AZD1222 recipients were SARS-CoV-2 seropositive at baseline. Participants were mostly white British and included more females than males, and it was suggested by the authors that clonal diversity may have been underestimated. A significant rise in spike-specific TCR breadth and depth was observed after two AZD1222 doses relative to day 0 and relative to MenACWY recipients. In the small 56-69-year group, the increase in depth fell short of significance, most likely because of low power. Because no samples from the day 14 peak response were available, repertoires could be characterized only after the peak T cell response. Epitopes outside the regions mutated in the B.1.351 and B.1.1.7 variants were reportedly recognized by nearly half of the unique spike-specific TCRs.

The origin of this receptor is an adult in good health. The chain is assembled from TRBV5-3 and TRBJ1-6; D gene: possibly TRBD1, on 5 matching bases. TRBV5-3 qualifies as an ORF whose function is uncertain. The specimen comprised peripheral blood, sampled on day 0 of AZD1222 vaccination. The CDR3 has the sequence CARSPRQFFGSYNSPLHF. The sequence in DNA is TGTGCCAGAAGCCCGCGACAGTTCTTTGGGTCCTATAATTCACCCCTCCACTTT.